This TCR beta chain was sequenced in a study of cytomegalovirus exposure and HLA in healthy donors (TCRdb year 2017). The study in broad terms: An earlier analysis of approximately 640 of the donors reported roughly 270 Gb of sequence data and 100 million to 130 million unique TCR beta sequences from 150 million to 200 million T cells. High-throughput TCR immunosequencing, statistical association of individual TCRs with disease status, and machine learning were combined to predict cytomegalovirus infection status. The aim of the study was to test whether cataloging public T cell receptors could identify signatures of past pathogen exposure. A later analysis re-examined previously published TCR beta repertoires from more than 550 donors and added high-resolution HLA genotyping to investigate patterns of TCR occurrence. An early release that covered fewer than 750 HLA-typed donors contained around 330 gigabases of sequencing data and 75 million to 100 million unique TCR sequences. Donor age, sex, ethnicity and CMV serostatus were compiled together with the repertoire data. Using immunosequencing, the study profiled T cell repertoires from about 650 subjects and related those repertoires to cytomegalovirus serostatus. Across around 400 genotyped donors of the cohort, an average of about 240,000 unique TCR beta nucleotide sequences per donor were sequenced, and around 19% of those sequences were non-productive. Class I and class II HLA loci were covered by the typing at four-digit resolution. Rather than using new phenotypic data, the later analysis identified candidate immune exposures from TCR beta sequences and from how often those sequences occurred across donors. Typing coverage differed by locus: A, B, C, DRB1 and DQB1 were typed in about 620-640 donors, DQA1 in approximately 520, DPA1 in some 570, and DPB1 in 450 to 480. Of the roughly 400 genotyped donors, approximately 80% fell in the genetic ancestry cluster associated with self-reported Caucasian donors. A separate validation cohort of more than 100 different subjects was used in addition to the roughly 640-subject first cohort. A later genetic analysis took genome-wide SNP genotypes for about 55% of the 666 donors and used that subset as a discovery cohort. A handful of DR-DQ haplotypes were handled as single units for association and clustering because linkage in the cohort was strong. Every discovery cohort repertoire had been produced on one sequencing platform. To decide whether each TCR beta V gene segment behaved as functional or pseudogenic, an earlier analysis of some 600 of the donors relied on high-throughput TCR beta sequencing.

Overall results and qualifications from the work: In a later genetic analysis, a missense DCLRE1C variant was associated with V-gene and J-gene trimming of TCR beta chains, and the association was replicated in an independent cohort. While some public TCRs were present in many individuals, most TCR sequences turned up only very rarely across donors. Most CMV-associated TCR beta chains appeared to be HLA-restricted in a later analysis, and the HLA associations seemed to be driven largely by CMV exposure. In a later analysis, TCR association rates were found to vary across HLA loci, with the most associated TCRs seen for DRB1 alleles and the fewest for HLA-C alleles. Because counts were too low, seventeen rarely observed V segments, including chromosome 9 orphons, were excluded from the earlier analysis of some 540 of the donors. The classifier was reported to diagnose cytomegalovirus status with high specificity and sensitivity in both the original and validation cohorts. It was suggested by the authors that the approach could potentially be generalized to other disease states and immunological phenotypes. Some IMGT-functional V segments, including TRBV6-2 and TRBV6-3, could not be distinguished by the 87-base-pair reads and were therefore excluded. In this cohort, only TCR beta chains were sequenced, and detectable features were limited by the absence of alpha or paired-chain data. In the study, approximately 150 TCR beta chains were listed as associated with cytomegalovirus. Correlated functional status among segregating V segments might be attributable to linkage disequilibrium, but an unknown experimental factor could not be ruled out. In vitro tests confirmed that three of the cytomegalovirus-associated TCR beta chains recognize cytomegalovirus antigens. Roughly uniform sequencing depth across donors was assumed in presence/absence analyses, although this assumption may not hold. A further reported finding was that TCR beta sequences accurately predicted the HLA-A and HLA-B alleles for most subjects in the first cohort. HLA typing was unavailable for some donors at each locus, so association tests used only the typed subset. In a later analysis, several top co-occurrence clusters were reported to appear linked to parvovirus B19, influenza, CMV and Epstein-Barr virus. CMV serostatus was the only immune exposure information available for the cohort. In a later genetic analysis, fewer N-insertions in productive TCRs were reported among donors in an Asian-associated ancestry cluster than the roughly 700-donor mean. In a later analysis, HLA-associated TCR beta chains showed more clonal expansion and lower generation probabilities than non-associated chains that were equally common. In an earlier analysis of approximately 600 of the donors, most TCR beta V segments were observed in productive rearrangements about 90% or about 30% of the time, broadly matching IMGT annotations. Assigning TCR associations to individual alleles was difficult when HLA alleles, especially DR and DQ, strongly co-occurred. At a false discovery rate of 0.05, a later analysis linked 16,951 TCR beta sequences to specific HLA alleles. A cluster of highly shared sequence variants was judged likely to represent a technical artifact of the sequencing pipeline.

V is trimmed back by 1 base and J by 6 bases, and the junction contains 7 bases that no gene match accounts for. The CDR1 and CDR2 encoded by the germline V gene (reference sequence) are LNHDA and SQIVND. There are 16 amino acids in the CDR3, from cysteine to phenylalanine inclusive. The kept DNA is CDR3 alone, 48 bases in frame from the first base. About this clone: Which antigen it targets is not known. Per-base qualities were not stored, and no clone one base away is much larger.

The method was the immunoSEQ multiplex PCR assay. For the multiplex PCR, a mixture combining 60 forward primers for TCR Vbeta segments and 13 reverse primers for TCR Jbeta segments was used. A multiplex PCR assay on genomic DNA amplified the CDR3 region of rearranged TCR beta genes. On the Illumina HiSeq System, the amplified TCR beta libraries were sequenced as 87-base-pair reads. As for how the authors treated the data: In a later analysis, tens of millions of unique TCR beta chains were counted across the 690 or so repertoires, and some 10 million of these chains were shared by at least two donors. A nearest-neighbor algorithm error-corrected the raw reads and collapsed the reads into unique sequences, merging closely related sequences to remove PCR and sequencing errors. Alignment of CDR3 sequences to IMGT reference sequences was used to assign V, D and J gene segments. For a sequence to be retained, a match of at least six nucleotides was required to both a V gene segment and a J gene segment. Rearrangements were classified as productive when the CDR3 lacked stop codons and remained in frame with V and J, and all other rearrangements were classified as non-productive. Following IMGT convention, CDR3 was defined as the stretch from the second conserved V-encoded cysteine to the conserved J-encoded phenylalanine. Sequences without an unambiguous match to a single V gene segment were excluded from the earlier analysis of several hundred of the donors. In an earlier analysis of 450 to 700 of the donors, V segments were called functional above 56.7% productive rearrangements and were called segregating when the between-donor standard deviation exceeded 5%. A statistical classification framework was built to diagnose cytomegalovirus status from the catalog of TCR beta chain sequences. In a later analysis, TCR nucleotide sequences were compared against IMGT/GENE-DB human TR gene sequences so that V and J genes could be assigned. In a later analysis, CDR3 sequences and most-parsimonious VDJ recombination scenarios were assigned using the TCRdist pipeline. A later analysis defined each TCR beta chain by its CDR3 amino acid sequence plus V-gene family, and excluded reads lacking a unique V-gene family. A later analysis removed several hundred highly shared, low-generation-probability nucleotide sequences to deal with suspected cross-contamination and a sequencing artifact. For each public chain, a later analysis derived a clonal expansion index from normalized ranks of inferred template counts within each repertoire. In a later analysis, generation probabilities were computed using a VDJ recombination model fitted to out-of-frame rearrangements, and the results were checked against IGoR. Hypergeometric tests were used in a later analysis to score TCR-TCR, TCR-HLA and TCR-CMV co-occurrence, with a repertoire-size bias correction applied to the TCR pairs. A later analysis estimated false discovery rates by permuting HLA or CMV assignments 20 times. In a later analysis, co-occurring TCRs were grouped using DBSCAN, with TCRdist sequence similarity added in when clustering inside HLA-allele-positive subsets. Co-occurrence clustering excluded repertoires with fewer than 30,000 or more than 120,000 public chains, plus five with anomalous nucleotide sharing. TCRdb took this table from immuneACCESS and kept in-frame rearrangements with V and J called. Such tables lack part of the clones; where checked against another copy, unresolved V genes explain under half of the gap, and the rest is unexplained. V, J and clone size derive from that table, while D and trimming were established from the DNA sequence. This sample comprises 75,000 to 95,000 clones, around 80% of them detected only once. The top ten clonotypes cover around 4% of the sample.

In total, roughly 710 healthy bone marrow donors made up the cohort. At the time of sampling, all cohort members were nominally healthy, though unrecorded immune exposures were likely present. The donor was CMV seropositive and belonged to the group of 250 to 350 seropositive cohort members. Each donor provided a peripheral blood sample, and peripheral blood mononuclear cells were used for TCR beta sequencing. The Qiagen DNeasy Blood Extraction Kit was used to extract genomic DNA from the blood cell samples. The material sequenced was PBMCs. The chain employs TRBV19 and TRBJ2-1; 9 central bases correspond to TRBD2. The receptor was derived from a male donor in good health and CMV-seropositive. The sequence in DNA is TGTGCCAGTAGTATAGGGTTTAGCGGGGGAGTCAATGAGCAGTTCTTC. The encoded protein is CASSIGFSGGVNEQFF.